This is a list of T cell receptor beta chains from one sample in a study of CD8+ T cells in alopecia areata. Repertoires were generated with immunoSEQ multiplex PCR, while TCRdb's copy carries only in-frame clones and drops some. This table holds about 210,000 clones, around two fifths found once. Material: CD4+ T cells sorted from blood, obtained at week 34, from a patient treated with tofacitinib. The receptors stem from a human donor with alopecia areata. CDR3s include the opening cysteine and the closing phenylalanine or tryptophan. D genes are given only for firm matches. Rows may omit the clone size; those that give it use once, few, many or a size class.

J gene: TRBJ1-2
clone size: .
D gene: .
V gene: TRBV5-6
CDR3 protein: CASSLLRQNYGYTF
CDR3 DNA: TGTGCCAGCAGCTTATTACGGCAAAACTATGGCTACACCTTC

J gene: TRBJ2-1
clone size: .
D gene: .
V gene: TRBV29-1
CDR3 protein: CSVSIYYPTNEQFF
CDR3 DNA: TGCAGCGTGTCCATTTACTACCCAACCAATGAGCAGTTCTTC

J gene: TRBJ1-1
clone size: .
D gene: .
V gene: TRBV5-1
CDR3 protein: CASSPGGTRANTEAFF
CDR3 DNA: TGCGCCAGCAGCCCCGGCGGGACACGAGCGAACACTGAAGCTTTCTTT

J gene: TRBJ2-1
clone size: .
D gene: .
V gene: TRBV9
CDR3 protein: CASSVRENEQFF
CDR3 DNA: TGTGCCAGCAGCGTAAGAGAGAATGAGCAGTTCTTC

J gene: TRBJ1-5
clone size: .
D gene: .
V gene: TRBV4-1
CDR3 protein: CASSQAPGTSNQPQHF
CDR3 DNA: TGCGCCAGCAGCCAAGCCCCCGGGACTAGCAATCAGCCCCAGCATTTT

J gene: TRBJ2-7
clone size: .
D gene: TRBD2
V gene: TRBV4-2
CDR3 protein: CASSRNPGLAEYEQYF
CDR3 DNA: TGTGCCAGCAGCCGGAACCCGGGACTAGCAGAATACGAGCAGTACTTC

J gene: TRBJ2-2
clone size: .
D gene: TRBD1
V gene: TRBV5-1
CDR3 protein: CASSPRQGGTGELFF
CDR3 DNA: TGCGCCAGCAGCCCACGACAGGGCGGCACCGGGGAGCTGTTTTTT

J gene: TRBJ2-7
clone size: .
D gene: .
V gene: TRBV7-9
CDR3 protein: CASSSQGYEQYF
CDR3 DNA: TGTGCCAGCAGCTCCCAGGGATACGAGCAGTACTTC

J gene: TRBJ2-1
clone size: .
D gene: .
V gene: TRBV30
CDR3 protein: CAWNSYNEQFF
CDR3 DNA: TGTGCCTGGAACTCCTACAATGAGCAGTTCTTC

J gene: TRBJ2-1
clone size: .
D gene: TRBD1
V gene: TRBV29-1
CDR3 protein: CSGDRGGSEQFF
CDR3 DNA: TGCAGCGGTGACAGGGGCGGCAGTGAGCAGTTCTTC

J gene: TRBJ2-3
clone size: once
D gene: TRBD1
V gene: TRBV4-1
CDR3 protein: CASSLSGQGARGTQYF
CDR3 DNA: TGCGCCAGCAGCCTTTCTGGACAGGGGGCTCGGGGTACGCAGTATTTT

J gene: TRBJ2-6
clone size: few
D gene: .
V gene: TRBV30
CDR3 protein: CAWSVKASGANVLTF
CDR3 DNA: TGTGCCTGGAGTGTTAAGGCCTCTGGGGCCAACGTCCTGACTTTC

J gene: TRBJ2-1
clone size: few
D gene: .
V gene: TRBV11-2
CDR3 protein: CASSLLGPAPYNEQFF
CDR3 DNA: TGTGCCAGCAGCTTACTTGGGCCAGCTCCCTACAATGAGCAGTTCTTC

J gene: TRBJ1-2
clone size: .
D gene: .
V gene: TRBV6-1
CDR3 protein: CASRDPLNYGYTF
CDR3 DNA: TGTGCCAGCAGGGATCCACTTAACTATGGCTACACCTTC

J gene: TRBJ2-3
clone size: .
D gene: TRBD2
V gene: TRBV6-1
CDR3 protein: CASSEPLLAGGATDTQYF
CDR3 DNA: TGTGCCAGCAGTGAACCCCTTCTAGCGGGGGGGGCCACAGATACGCAGTATTTT

J gene: TRBJ1-1
clone size: .
D gene: .
V gene: TRBV7-9
CDR3 protein: CASSEMRGMNTEAFF
CDR3 DNA: TGTGCCAGCAGCGAAATGAGAGGAATGAACACTGAAGCTTTCTTT

J gene: TRBJ1-5
clone size: .
D gene: TRBD1
V gene: TRBV2
CDR3 protein: CASRIYRGSNQPQHF
CDR3 DNA: TGTGCCAGCAGGATTTACAGGGGAAGCAATCAGCCCCAGCATTTT

J gene: TRBJ2-7
clone size: .
D gene: .
V gene: TRBV6-5
CDR3 protein: CASWDSISYEQYF
CDR3 DNA: TGTGCCAGCTGGGACTCGATCTCCTACGAGCAGTACTTC

J gene: TRBJ1-1
clone size: .
D gene: .
V gene: TRBV30
CDR3 protein: CRAFTEAFF
CDR3 DNA: TGCAGGGCATTCACTGAAGCTTTCTTT

J gene: TRBJ2-4
clone size: few
D gene: .
V gene: TRBV5-1
CDR3 protein: CASSLAGSLVAKNIQYF
CDR3 DNA: TGCGCCAGCAGCTTGGCGGGCAGCTTGGTGGCCAAAAACATTCAGTACTTC

J gene: TRBJ1-5
clone size: few
D gene: .
V gene: TRBV7-8
CDR3 protein: CASKGREGNQPQHF
CDR3 DNA: TGTGCCAGCAAGGGCAGGGAAGGCAATCAGCCCCAGCATTTT

J gene: TRBJ2-1
clone size: few
D gene: .
V gene: TRBV5-5
CDR3 protein: CASSFLNEQFF
CDR3 DNA: TGTGCCAGCAGCTTCTTAAATGAGCAGTTCTTC

J gene: TRBJ2-5
clone size: .
D gene: .
V gene: TRBV5-1
CDR3 protein: CASNLGNRGETQYF
CDR3 DNA: TGCGCCAGCAACTTAGGGAACCGCGGGGAGACCCAGTACTTC